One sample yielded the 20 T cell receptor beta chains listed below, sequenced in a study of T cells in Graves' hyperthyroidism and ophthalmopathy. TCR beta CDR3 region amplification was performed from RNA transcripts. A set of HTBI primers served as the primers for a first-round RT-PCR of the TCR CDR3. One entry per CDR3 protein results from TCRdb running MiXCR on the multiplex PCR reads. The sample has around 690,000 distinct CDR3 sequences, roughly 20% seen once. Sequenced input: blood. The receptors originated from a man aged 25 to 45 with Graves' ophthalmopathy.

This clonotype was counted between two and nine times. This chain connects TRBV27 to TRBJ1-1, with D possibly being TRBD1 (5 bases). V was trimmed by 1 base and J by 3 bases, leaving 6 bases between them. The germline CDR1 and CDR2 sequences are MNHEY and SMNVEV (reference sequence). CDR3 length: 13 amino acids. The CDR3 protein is CASSLWGYTEAFF. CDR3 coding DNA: TGTGCCAGCAGTTTATGGGGCTACACTGAAGCTTTCTTT.

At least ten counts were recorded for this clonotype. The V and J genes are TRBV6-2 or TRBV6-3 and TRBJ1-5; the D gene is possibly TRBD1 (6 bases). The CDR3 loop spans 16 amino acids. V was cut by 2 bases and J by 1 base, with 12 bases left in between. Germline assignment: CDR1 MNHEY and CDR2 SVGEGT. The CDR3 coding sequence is TGTGCCAGCAGTTACGGGGGGGCGCGAAGCAATCAGCCCCAGCATTTT. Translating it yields CASSYGGARSNQPQHF.

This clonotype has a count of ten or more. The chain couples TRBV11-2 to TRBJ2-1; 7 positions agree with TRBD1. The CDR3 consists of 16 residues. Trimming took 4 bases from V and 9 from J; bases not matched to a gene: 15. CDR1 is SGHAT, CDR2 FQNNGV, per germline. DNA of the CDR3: TGTGCCAGCAGCTGGCAGCCGACAGGGCAAAGCAGTGAGCAGTTCTTC. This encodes CASSWQPTGQSSEQFF.

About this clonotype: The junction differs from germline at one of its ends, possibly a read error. The CDR3 reads CSANRDTYEQCF. CDR3 DNA sequence: TGCAGTGCTAACAGGGATACCTACGAGCAGTGCTTC. The V call is TRBV20-1, the J call TRBJ2-7, with D perhaps matching TRBD1 (6 bases). The length of the CDR3 is 12 residues. Per germline, CDR1 DFQATT and CDR2 SNEGSKA (reference sequence).

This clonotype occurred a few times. The CDR3 DNA reads TGCGCCAACTTCCAACCGGGACCGCAGTATAGCAATCAGCCCCAGCATTTT. It codes for CANFQPGPQYSNQPQHF. The rearrangement uses TRBV10-1 and TRBJ1-5, with D possibly being TRBD1 (5 bases). Per germline, CDR1 WNHNN and CDR2 SYGVQD (reference sequence). V was cut by 10 bases and J by 0 bases, with 22 bases left in between. The CDR3 is made up of 17 amino acids.

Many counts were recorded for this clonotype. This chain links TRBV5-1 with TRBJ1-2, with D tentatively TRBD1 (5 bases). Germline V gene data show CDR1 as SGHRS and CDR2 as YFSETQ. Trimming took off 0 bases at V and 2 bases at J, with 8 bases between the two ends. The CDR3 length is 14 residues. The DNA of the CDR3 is TGCGCCAGCAGCTTGGGACAGTTCAACTATGGCTACACCTTC. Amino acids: CASSLGQFNYGYTF.

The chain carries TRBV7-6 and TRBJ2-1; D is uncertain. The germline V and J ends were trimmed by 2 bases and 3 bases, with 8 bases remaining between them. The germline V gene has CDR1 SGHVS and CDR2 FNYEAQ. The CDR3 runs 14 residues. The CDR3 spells CASSLSAYYNEQFF. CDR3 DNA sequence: TGTGCCAGCAGCTTATCAGCTTACTACAATGAGCAGTTCTTC. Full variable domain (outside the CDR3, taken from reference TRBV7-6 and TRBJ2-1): GAGVSQSPRYKVTKRGQDVALRCDPISGHVSLYWYRQALGQGPEFLTYFNYEAQQDKSGLPNDRFSAERPEGSISTLTIQRTEQRDSAMYRCASSLSAYYNEQFFGPGTRLTVL.

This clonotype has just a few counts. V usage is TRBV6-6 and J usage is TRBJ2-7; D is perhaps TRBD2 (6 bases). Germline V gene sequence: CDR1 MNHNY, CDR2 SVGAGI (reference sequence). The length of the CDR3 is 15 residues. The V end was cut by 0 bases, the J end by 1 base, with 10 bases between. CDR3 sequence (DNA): TGTGCCAGCAGTTACTCTCGCGGGGAATCCTACGAGCAGTACTTC. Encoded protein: CASSYSRGESYEQYF.

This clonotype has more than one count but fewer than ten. The CDR3 nucleotides are TGTGCCAGCAGTTTCGTAGGACCGGGACTAGCGGAGACTGCCGTCTACGAGCAGTACTTC. This translates into CASSFVGPGLAETAVYEQYF. The chain employs TRBV12-3 or TRBV12-4 and TRBJ2-7; TRBD2 matches 11 bases. CDR3 size: 20 residues. V was clipped by 3 bases and J by 3 bases; unmatched bases: 19.

CDR3 bases: TGTGCCAGCAGTTACGCTCCCCGACCGGCTCAAGAGACCCAGTACTTC. As protein: CASSYAPRPAQETQYF. V and J are TRBV6-5 and TRBJ2-5; the D is unclear. Germline values: CDR1 MNHEY, CDR2 SVGAGI. The CDR3 totals 16 residues. V dropped 2 bases and J dropped 2 bases, with 15 bases sitting between them.

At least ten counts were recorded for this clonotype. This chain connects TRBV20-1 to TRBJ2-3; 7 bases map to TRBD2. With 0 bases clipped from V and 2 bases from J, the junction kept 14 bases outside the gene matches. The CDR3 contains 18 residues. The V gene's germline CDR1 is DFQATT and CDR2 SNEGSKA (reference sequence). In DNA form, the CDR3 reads TGCAGTGCTAGAGATACCCAGGCCGGCGGGAGTCTCACAGATACGCAGTATTTT. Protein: CSARDTQAGGSLTDTQYF.

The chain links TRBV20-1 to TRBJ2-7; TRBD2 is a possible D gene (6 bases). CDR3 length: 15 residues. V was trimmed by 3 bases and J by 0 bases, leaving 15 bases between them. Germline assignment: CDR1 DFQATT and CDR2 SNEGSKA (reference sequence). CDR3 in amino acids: CSARGRTGSSYEQYF. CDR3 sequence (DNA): TGCAGTGCTAGGGGGAGGACTGGAAGCTCCTACGAGCAGTACTTC.

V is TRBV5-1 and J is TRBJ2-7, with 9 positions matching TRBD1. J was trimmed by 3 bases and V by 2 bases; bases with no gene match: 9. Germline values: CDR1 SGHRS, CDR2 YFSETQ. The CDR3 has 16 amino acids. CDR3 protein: CASSLAPPGQGYEQYF. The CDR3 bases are TGCGCCAGCAGCTTAGCCCCACCGGGACAGGGCTACGAGCAGTACTTC.

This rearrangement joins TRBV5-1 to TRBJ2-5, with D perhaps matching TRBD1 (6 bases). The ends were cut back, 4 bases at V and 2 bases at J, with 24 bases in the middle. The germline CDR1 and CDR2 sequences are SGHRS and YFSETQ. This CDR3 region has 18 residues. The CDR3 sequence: CASSDRTAVLTRQETQYF. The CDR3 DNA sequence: TGCGCCAGCAGCGATCGGACAGCTGTCTTAACTAGACAAGAGACCCAGTACTTC.

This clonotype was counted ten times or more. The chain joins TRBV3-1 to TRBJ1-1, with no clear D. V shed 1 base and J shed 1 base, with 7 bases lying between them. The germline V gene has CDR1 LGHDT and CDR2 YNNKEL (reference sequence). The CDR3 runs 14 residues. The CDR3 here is CASSQAGENTEAFF. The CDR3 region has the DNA TGTGCCAGCAGCCAAGCCGGAGAGAACACTGAAGCTTTCTTT.

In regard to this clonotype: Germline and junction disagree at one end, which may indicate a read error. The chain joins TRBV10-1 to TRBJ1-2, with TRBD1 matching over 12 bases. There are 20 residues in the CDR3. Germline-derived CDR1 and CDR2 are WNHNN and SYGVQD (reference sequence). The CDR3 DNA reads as TGTGCCAGCAGTGAGTTTTCGCCGACGGGACAGGGGGCTCGGAACTATGGCTACACCTTC. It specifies CASSEFSPTGQGARNYGYTF.

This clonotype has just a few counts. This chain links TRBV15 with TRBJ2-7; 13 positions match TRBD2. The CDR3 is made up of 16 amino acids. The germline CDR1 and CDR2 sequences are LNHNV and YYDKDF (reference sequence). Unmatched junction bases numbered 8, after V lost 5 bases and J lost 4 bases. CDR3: CATSSLTSGRVYEQYF. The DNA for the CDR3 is TGTGCCACCAGCTCCTTAACTAGCGGGAGGGTGTACGAGCAGTACTTC.

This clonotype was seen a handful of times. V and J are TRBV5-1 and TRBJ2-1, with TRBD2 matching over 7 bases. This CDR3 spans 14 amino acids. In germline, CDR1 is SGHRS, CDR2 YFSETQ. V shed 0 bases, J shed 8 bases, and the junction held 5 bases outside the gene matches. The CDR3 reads CASSLEREGDEQFF. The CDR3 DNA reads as TGCGCCAGCAGCTTGGAGCGGGAAGGCGATGAGCAGTTCTTC.

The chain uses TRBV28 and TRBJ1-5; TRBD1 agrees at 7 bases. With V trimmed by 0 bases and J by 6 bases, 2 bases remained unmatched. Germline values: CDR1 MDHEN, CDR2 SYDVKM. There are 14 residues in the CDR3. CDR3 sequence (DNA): TGTGCCAGCAGTTTATGGCAGGGGGGTCAGCCCCAGCATTTT. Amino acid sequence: CASSLWQGGQPQHF.

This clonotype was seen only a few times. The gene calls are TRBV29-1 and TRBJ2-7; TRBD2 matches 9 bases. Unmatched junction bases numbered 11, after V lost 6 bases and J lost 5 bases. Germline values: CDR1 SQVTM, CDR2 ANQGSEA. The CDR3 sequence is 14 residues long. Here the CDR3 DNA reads TGCAGCGTCGCCGCGGGAGGGGGCACCCACGAGCAGTACTTC. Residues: CSVAAGGGTHEQYF.